One sample yielded the 6 T cell receptor beta chains listed below, sequenced in a study of blood T cells in healthy people across ages. Using a J-beta primer mix together with a sample-barcoded 5' primer, a second PCR was run for about 6 to 11 cycles. One entry per CDR3 protein, called by TCRdb with MiXCR from the 5' RACE reads. The table shows 650,000 or so distinct CDR3 sequences, with about 50% occurring only once. The sequenced material came from blood. These receptors came from a woman of 80 years or more in good health.

The gene calls are TRBV5-5 and TRBJ2-5, with 10 nucleotides matching TRBD1. Germline-derived CDR1 and CDR2 are SGHKS and YYEKEE (reference sequence). With 3 bases clipped from V and 5 bases from J, the junction kept 10 bases outside the gene matches. This CDR3 is built from 16 residues. This CDR3 is CASSSFGTGEWETQYF. The CDR3 DNA reads TGTGCCAGCAGCTCTTTCGGGACAGGGGAGTGGGAGACCCAGTACTTC. Variable domain in full (rest from reference TRBV5-5 and TRBJ2-5): DAGVTQSPTHLIKTRGQQVTLRCSPISGHKSVSWYQQVLGQGPQFIFQYYEKEERGRGNFPDRFSARQFPNYSSELNVNALLLGDSALYLCASSSFGTGEWETQYFGPGTRLLVL.

This clonotype was seen a handful of times. The rearrangement links TRBV7-8 to TRBJ2-3, with TRBD2 matching 10 bases. Looked up from germline, CDR1 is SGHVS and CDR2 is FQNEAQ. Trimming took 0 bases from V and 8 from J; bases not matched to a gene: 2. This CDR3 has 14 residues. For the CDR3, the DNA is TGTGCCAGCAGCTTAGCCCTAGCGGGAGTTACGCAGTATTTT. Amino acid sequence: CASSLALAGVTQYF. Together with reference TRBV7-8 and TRBJ2-3, the CDR3 gives the full variable domain: GAGVSQSPRYKVAKRGQDVALRCDPISGHVSLFWYQQALGQGPEFLTYFQNEAQLDKSGLPSDRFFAERPEGSVSTLKIQRTQQEDSAVYLCASSLALAGVTQYFGPGTRLTVL.

Note on this clonotype: A much larger clone differs from this one at a single base, so this may be a read error. The chain has TRBV3-1 and TRBJ2-7; 7 bases are shared with TRBD1. Germline assignment: CDR1 LGHDT and CDR2 YNNKEL (reference sequence). Trimming took 3 bases from V and 2 from J; bases not matched to a gene: 10. The length of the CDR3 is 16 residues. The CDR3 sequence is CASSHVLGQPTYEQYF. CDR3 sequence (DNA): TGTGCCAGCAGCCACGTCCTGGGACAGCCAACCTACGAGCAGTACTTC.

This clonotype was counted at least ten times. V is TRBV2 and J is TRBJ2-5; D not certain. V dropped 1 base and J dropped 7 bases, with 10 bases sitting between them. Germline CDR1 SNHLY, CDR2 FYNNEI. This CDR3 is 13 amino acids long. CDR3: CASSEVVGRTQYF. CDR3 nucleotides: TGTGCCAGCAGTGAAGTGGTCGGAAGGACCCAGTACTTC.

This clonotype came up many times. The V and J genes are TRBV6-6 and TRBJ2-3; TRBD2 might be the D (5 bases). The V gene lost 1 base and the J gene lost 2 bases, with 16 bases spanning the gap. Germline CDR1 reads MNHNY; CDR2 reads SVGAGI (reference sequence). This CDR3 comprises 17 residues. CDR3: CASSYYMGDPYTDTQYF. As DNA, the CDR3 is TGTGCCAGCAGTTACTATATGGGAGATCCATACACAGATACGCAGTATTTT.

This clonotype was recorded at least ten times. The V and J genes are TRBV28 and TRBJ2-1; D gene uncertain. Trimming stripped 4 bases from V and 5 bases from J, with 6 bases between. Germline loops: CDR1 MDHEN, CDR2 SYDVKM. The CDR3 has 12 amino acids. In DNA form, the CDR3 reads TGTGCCAGCAGTTCGTCCGACAATGAGCAGTTCTTC. This sequence encodes CASSSSDNEQFF.